This TCR beta chain derives from a study of cytomegalovirus exposure and HLA in healthy donors. The CDR3 sequence is 13 residues long. With 6 bases removed from V and 5 bases from J, the gap between germline ends came to 13 bases. Germline loops: CDR1 MNHEY, CDR2 SVGAGI. 13 Jbeta primers and 60 Vbeta primers were used for the PCR. Here immunoSEQ multiplex PCR was the method, and the copy in TCRdb shows in-frame clones only, minus some. The sample carries about 210,000 clones, about 81% recorded once. Findings of the study overall: Earlier analysis yielded a pattern in which most TCR beta V segments were productive about 90% or about 30% of the time.

In regard to this clone: The antigen remains unidentified.

The V and J genes are TRBV6-5 and TRBJ2-5; D possibly corresponds to TRBD2 (5 bases). Sequencing was performed on PBMCs. The clonotype was recovered from a man aged 35 to 55 in good health and CMV-seropositive. The CDR3 loop is CASSDSGGETQYF. CDR3 DNA sequence: TGTGCCAGCAGCGACTCCGGCGGGGAGACCCAGTACTTC.